The 31 T cell receptor beta chains in this list originate from one sample, sequenced in a study of regulatory dendritic cells for organ transplantation. Sequenced by immunoSEQ multiplex PCR; TCRdb stores in-frame clones only, minus some. This table has 34,000 or so clones, 85% to 90% appearing once. The specimen sequenced was naive CD4+ T cells from blood. Subset specified: CD45RA+ naive T cells. The source of these receptors is a human donor in good health.

The chain is built from TRBV18 and TRBJ1-4; D is uncertain. Trimming pared 2 bases from V and 0 bases from J, leaving 7 bases between. This CDR3 is built from 15 residues. The germline V gene encodes CDR1 KGHSH and CDR2 LQKENI. The CDR3 region has the DNA TGTGCCAGCTCACCAGCAGCTGCAACTAATGAAAAACTGTTTTTT. Its translation: CASSPAAATNEKLFF.

V gene TRBV7-2 combines with J gene TRBJ2-3; D gene ambiguous. The CDR3 runs 12 residues. Germline-derived CDR1 and CDR2 are SGHTA and FQGNSA. V was shortened by 5 bases and J by 3 bases, with 6 bases between the two germline ends. For the CDR3, the DNA is TGTGCCAGCAGCACCCGAACAGATACGCAGTATTTT. Protein sequence: CASSTRTDTQYF. The variable domain in full, with the rest retrieved from reference TRBV7-2 and TRBJ2-3, is GAGVSQSPSNKVTEKGKDVELRCDPISGHTALYWYRQSLGQGLEFLIYFQGNSAPDKSGLPSDRFSAERTGGSVSTLTIQRTQQEDSAVYLCASSTRTDTQYFGPGTRLTVL.

CDR3 sequence: CASSLETGINYGYTF. The CDR3 coding sequence is TGTGCCAGCAGCTTAGAGACAGGAATTAACTATGGCTACACCTTC. The genes are TRBV5-4 and TRBJ1-2; possibly TRBD1 for D (6 bases). V was pared by 2 bases and J by 1 base, with 12 bases between. The CDR3 is 15 amino acids. CDR1 is SGHNT, CDR2 YYREEE, per germline (reference sequence).

The CDR3 sequence: CAWSVGQGYGYTF. The CDR3 DNA reads TGTGCCTGGAGTGTAGGACAGGGCTATGGCTACACCTTC. The V call is TRBV30, the J call TRBJ1-2; TRBD1 aligns across 8 bases. The V gene end was trimmed by 0 bases and the J gene end by 4 bases; junction bases not matched to a gene: 1. This CDR3 has 13 amino acids. CDR1 GTSNPN and CDR2 SVGIG come from the germline V gene (reference sequence).

This rearrangement joins TRBV15 to TRBJ2-7, with TRBD1 as a possible D gene (7 bases). This CDR3 has 15 amino acids. In germline, CDR1 is LNHNV, CDR2 YYDKDF (reference sequence). Trimming stripped 1 base from V and 7 bases from J, with 17 bases between. CDR3 bases: TGTGCCACCAGCAGAGTTGGGACAGAGGCGGGGGAGCAGTACTTC. Protein: CATSRVGTEAGEQYF.

V usage is TRBV5-4 and J usage is TRBJ2-6; perhaps TRBD1 as D (6 bases). The CDR3 is 16 residues long. Germline lookup yields CDR1 SGHNT and CDR2 YYREEE (reference sequence). Trimming took off 6 bases at V and 0 bases at J, with 13 bases between the two ends. The CDR3 nucleotides are TGTGCCAGCACCGTGGACAGTTTCTCTGGGGCCAACGTCCTGACTTTC. This encodes CASTVDSFSGANVLTF.

The rearrangement uses TRBV13 and TRBJ2-7; the D gene is possibly TRBD1 (5 bases). The CDR3 sequence is 14 residues long. Per the germline V gene, CDR1 is PRHDT and CDR2 is FYEKMQ (reference sequence). Deletions cut 5 bases from V and 2 bases from J, with 13 bases between. The CDR3: CASSPQTATYEQYF. The CDR3 DNA is TGTGCCAGCAGCCCACAGACAGCGACCTACGAGCAGTACTTC.

The chain couples TRBV2 to TRBJ2-1, with D perhaps TRBD2 (6 bases). Germline-derived CDR1 and CDR2 are SNHLY and FYNNEI. The CDR3 is 14 residues long. With 4 bases removed from V and 4 bases from J, the gap between germline ends came to 11 bases. In DNA, the CDR3 is TGTGCCAGCAGTGGGACCGGGGGATACAATGAGCAGTTCTTC. It translates to CASSGTGGYNEQFF.

J is TRBJ1-2 and V is TRBV7-2; 12 nucleotides align to TRBD1. This CDR3 region has 13 residues. J lost 12 bases, V lost 5 bases, and 7 bases had no gene match. CDR1 is SGHTA and CDR2 is FQGNSA in the germline V gene. In nucleotides, the CDR3 is TGTGCCAGCAGCCTAGGCGGGACAGGGGGCAACACCTTC. Its translation is CASSLGGTGGNTF.

The chain has TRBV19 and TRBJ2-2, with unresolved D. Germline values: CDR1 LNHDA, CDR2 SQIVND (reference sequence). V lost 1 base and J lost 4, with 7 bases in between. The CDR3 extends over 14 amino acids. The CDR3 reads CASSIGAATGELFF. CDR3 DNA sequence: TGTGCCAGTAGTATAGGGGCGGCCACCGGGGAGCTGTTTTTT.

The J gene is TRBJ2-2, the V gene TRBV29-1; 9 bases fit TRBD1. V shed 4 bases and J 3 bases; nucleotides not matched to a gene: 0. Germline-derived CDR1 and CDR2 are SQVTM and ANQGSEA. The length of the CDR3 is 13 residues. Here the CDR3 DNA reads TGCAGCGTTGGGACAGGGGACACCGGGGAGCTGTTTTTT. It is translated as CSVGTGDTGELFF.

This chain links TRBV7-2 with TRBJ2-5; 9 nucleotides match TRBD2. CDR3 size: 15 residues. V lost 10 bases to trimming and J lost 5 bases; unmatched junction nucleotides: 14. Looked up from germline, CDR1 is SGHTA and CDR2 is FQGNSA. Written as DNA, the CDR3 is TGTGCCACCCTTAGCGGGAGATCCCTCCGGGAGACCCAGTACTTC. Its protein product is CATLSGRSLRETQYF.

The J gene is TRBJ1-3, the V gene TRBV5-1; the match to TRBD1 covers 8 bases. The germline V gene has CDR1 SGHRS and CDR2 YFSETQ. The CDR3 consists of 18 residues. The V gene end was trimmed by 7 bases and the J gene end by 4 bases; junction bases not matched to a gene: 19. For the CDR3, the DNA is TGCGCCAGCCGTATCAAAATGCAGGGGGCGGCGCGAGGAAACACCATATATTTT. Its protein product is CASRIKMQGAARGNTIYF.

This clone showed up just a few times. This chain uses TRBV7-9 with TRBJ1-5; 7 bases align to TRBD1. With V trimmed by 5 bases and J by 6 bases, 4 bases remained unmatched. The CDR3 contains 13 residues. Germline lookup yields CDR1 SEHNR and CDR2 FQNEAQ (reference sequence). CDR3 coding DNA: TGTGCCAGCAGCCCGGGGGACAGTCAGCCCCAGCATTTT. This gives the protein CASSPGDSQPQHF. Together with reference TRBV7-9 and TRBJ1-5, the CDR3 gives the full variable domain: DTGVSQNPRHKITKRGQNVTFRCDPISEHNRLYWYRQTLGQGPEFLTYFQNEAQLEKSRLLSDRFSAERPKGSFSTLEIQRTEQGDSAMYLCASSPGDSQPQHFGDGTRLSIL.

V and J are TRBV18 and TRBJ2-4; 7 bases agree with TRBD2. This CDR3 comprises 18 residues. Germline V gives CDR1 KGHSH, CDR2 LQKENI. After removal of 1 base from V and 0 bases from J, the junction contained 9 bases not matched to a gene. The CDR3 coding sequence is TGTGCCAGCTCACCACAGCGGGGCGGTATAGTAGCCAAAAACATTCAGTACTTC. This sequence encodes CASSPQRGGIVAKNIQYF.

The rearrangement joins TRBV5-6 to TRBJ1-5; TRBD1 agrees at 7 bases. The CDR3 sequence is 15 residues long. CDR1 is SGHDT and CDR2 is YYEEEE in the germline V gene. V lost 4 bases, J lost 9 bases, and 13 bases stayed unmatched. The CDR3 here is CASSMRTGTRGPQHF. CDR3 bases: TGTGCCAGCAGCATGAGGACAGGCACGAGGGGGCCCCAGCATTTT.

V and J are TRBV6-6 and TRBJ1-1; maybe TRBD1 (5 bases). CDR1 and CDR2 (germline): MNHNY, SVGAGI (reference sequence). The CDR3 runs to 13 residues. Trimming removed 2 bases from V and 2 bases from J, with 6 bases in between. The DNA for the CDR3 is TGTGCCAGCAGTTACCGGGACAACACTGAAGCTTTCTTT. It is translated as CASSYRDNTEAFF.

This clone was recorded only once. V is TRBV6-5 and J is TRBJ1-2; maybe TRBD1 (5 bases). The CDR3 is made up of 13 amino acids. The germline V gene encodes CDR1 MNHEY and CDR2 SVGAGI. V gave up 6 bases and J gave up 3 bases, with 11 bases separating them. In DNA, the CDR3 is TGTGCCAGCAGCTTGACAGCCGACTATGGCTACACCTTC. Protein product: CASSLTADYGYTF.

The chain links TRBV9 to TRBJ1-6; 8 bases fit TRBD1. Per germline, CDR1 SGDLS and CDR2 YYNGEE. The length of the CDR3 is 14 residues. V trimming: 3 bases; J trimming: 9 bases; junction bases outside the gene matches: 5. The CDR3 nucleotides are TGTGCCAGCAGCGGTGGACAGGGAAGTTCACCCCTCCACTTT. Protein product: CASSGGQGSSPLHF.

V and J are TRBV6-1 and TRBJ2-6, with 9 bases that match TRBD1. V lost 4 bases and J lost 3; bases outside the gene matches: 7. CDR1 and CDR2 from the germline V gene are MNHNS and SASEGT. The CDR3 totals 17 residues. CDR3 in amino acids: CASSVPGQGVGANVLTF. The CDR3 nucleotides read TGTGCCAGCAGTGTCCCGGGACAGGGAGTTGGGGCCAACGTCCTGACTTTC.

The chain employs TRBV5-4 and TRBJ1-1, with D perhaps TRBD1 (5 bases). The V and J ends lost 1 base and 6 bases respectively, with 10 bases between them. The CDR3 consists of 13 residues. Germline CDR1 is SGHNT and CDR2 is YYREEE (reference sequence). The CDR3 reads CASSLRGDAEAFF. In nucleotides, the CDR3 is TGTGCCAGCAGCTTGCGGGGGGACGCTGAAGCTTTCTTT.

This clone was observed a few times. The chain recombines TRBV28 with TRBJ1-1; D gene ambiguous. V was clipped by 6 bases and J by 1 base, with 15 bases between them. Germline CDR1 is MDHEN and CDR2 is SYDVKM. The CDR3 loop spans 15 amino acids. CDR3 loop: CASRARDKSNTEAFF. The CDR3 region has the DNA TGTGCCAGCAGAGCCCGTGACAAATCGAACACTGAAGCTTTCTTT.

The chain joins TRBV6-1 to TRBJ1-3; tentatively, D is TRBD1 (5 bases). Trimming stripped 9 bases from V and 4 bases from J, with 16 bases between. The CDR3 contains 14 residues. Looked up from germline, CDR1 is MNHNS and CDR2 is SASEGT. CDR3 bases: TGTGCCAGTGGGTCCGGGGCACAAGGAAACACCATATATTTT. This encodes CASGSGAQGNTIYF.

Of note for this clone: The same CDR3 is also encoded by other DNA sequences in this sample. V usage is TRBV10-3 and J usage is TRBJ2-1; 10 nucleotides line up with TRBD2. Germline assignment: CDR1 ENHRY and CDR2 SYGVKD. The CDR3 contains 15 residues. Germline trimming cut 4 bases from V and 4 bases from J; bases unmatched to any gene: 4. CDR3 amino acids: CAISGSGGAYNEQFF. The CDR3 DNA is TGTGCCATCAGTGGGAGCGGGGGGGCTTACAATGAGCAGTTCTTC.

This clone was counted a few times. The genes are TRBV2 and TRBJ2-7; no reliable D call. Looked up from germline, CDR1 is SNHLY and CDR2 is FYNNEI. Trimming stripped 5 bases from V and 4 bases from J, with 12 bases between. This CDR3 contains 13 residues. The CDR3 nucleotides read TGTGCCAGCAGTCCGGAGATTTTATACGAGCAGTACTTC. Protein sequence: CASSPEILYEQYF. Using reference TRBV2 and TRBJ2-7 for the parts outside the CDR3, the full variable domain is EPEVTQTPSHQVTQMGQEVILRCVPISNHLYFYWYRQILGQKVEFLVSFYNNEISEKSEIFDDQFSVERPDGSNFTLKIRSTKLEDSAMYFCASSPEILYEQYFGPGTRLTVT.

This clone was observed a few times. The chain carries TRBV14 and TRBJ2-1; 11 bases map to TRBD2. The trim removed 4 bases at V and 4 bases at J, leaving 3 bases unmatched. Germline CDR1 reads SGHDN; CDR2 reads FVKESK. This CDR3 region has 15 residues. The CDR3 is CASSRLAGGYNEQFF. The CDR3 DNA reads as TGTGCCAGCAGCCGCCTAGCGGGAGGATACAATGAGCAGTTCTTC.

The CDR3 sequence: CASSWTSGTYNEQFF. As DNA, the CDR3 is TGTGCCAGCAGTTGGACTAGCGGGACCTACAATGAGCAGTTCTTC. This chain links TRBV6-5 with TRBJ2-1, with TRBD2 matching over 12 bases. The length of the CDR3 is 15 residues. J was trimmed by 2 bases and V by 4 bases; bases with no gene match: 0. The germline V gene encodes CDR1 MNHEY and CDR2 SVGAGI.

The J gene is TRBJ1-1, the V gene TRBV5-1; 9 bases match TRBD1. CDR3 length equals 14 residues. V gave up 4 bases and J gave up 2 bases; unmatched junction bases: 3. Germline lookup yields CDR1 SGHRS and CDR2 YFSETQ. The CDR3, as DNA: TGCGCCAGCAGCGGGGGACAGGGAAACACTGAAGCTTTCTTT. Its translation: CASSGGQGNTEAFF.

This clone came up a few times. The J gene is TRBJ2-7, the V gene TRBV11-2; D is unclear. CDR1 SGHAT and CDR2 FQNNGV come from the germline V gene. This CDR3 is 12 amino acids long. V gave up 1 base and J gave up 1 base, with 2 bases separating them. The CDR3: CASSLASYEQYF. The CDR3 DNA follows: TGTGCCAGCAGCTTAGCGTCCTACGAGCAGTACTTC.

V is TRBV5-8 and J is TRBJ1-2; D not resolved. With 4 bases removed from V and 5 bases from J, the gap between germline ends came to 12 bases. The germline gives CDR1 SGHTS, CDR2 YDEGEE. This CDR3 is 13 amino acids long. CDR3 amino acids: CASSPRLGYGYTF. DNA for the CDR3: TGTGCCAGCAGCCCGAGGCTCGGGTATGGCTACACCTTC.

This chain links TRBV9 with TRBJ2-5; 9 bases agree with TRBD2. V lost 8 bases and J lost 5; bases outside the gene matches: 7. Germline V gene data show CDR1 as SGDLS and CDR2 as YYNGEE. This CDR3 contains 13 residues. The CDR3, as DNA: TGTGCCAGTTCATTAGCGGGGGTTGAGACCCAGTACTTC. It translates to CASSLAGVETQYF.